The sequence of this TCR beta chain was determined in a study of OX40 agonist ivuxolimab in advanced cancers. The wider study: In this trial design, patients received ivuxolimab intravenously at 0.01 to 10 mg/kg every 2 weeks. The study, taken as a whole, reports: Clonal expansion was seen in CD4+ and CD8+ blood T cells by week 6 at 0.1 to 3.0 mg/kg. Among the nonresponders, some also had low normalized T-cell clonal expansion. There were, on average, more expanded clones in CD8+ T cells than in CD4+.

In germline, CDR1 is GTSNPN, CDR2 SVGIG (reference sequence). Losses at the gene ends were 2 bases for V and 12 bases for J; bases not matched to a gene: 13. This CDR3 is 15 amino acids long. Of note for this clone: What it binds is not known.

The data were produced by immunoSEQ multiplex PCR, yet TCRdb's version contains in-frame clones alone and is incomplete. Of about 72,000 clones listed, 89% are singletons. The V call is TRBV30, the J call TRBJ1-4; 9 nucleotides align to TRBD1. Sequenced here: CD4+ or CD8+ T cells sorted from blood, sampled in a trial of the OX40 agonist ivuxolimab. This TCR came from an adult with an advanced solid tumor such as melanoma, head and neck, liver or kidney cancer. This CDR3 is CAWSPLRTGEGQLFF. In DNA form, the CDR3 reads TGTGCCTGGAGTCCACTCCGGACAGGGGAGGGACAACTGTTTTTT.